This TCR beta chain was retrieved from a study of shared clonotypes between healthy human individuals. Study-level background: For every donor, three CD4 naive, three CD4 memory, two CD8 naive and one CD8 memory plates were used.

CD4+ cells underwent separation, giving CD45RA+ naive and CD45RA-negative memory subsets. V gave up 6 bases and J gave up 8 bases; unmatched junction bases: 7. The germline CDR1 and CDR2 sequences are MDHEN and SYDVKM. The CDR3 contains 14 residues. Profiling relied on immunoSEQ multiplex PCR, and the TCRdb table lists in-frame clones only, not all of them. The sample has more than 2,000,000 clones; over 90% are singletons. The receptor's source is a man younger than 30 in good health. Some clones in this sample may be carry-over from other donors' samples. The sequencing sample was made of naive CD4+ T cells from PBMCs. Subset specified: CD45RA+ positively selected. The chain recombines TRBV28 with TRBJ1-4, with 9 bases identical to TRBD1. The CDR3 sequence is CASRIQGALEKLFF. CDR3 coding DNA: TGTGCCAGCAGAATACAGGGGGCGTTGGAAAAACTGTTTTTT.